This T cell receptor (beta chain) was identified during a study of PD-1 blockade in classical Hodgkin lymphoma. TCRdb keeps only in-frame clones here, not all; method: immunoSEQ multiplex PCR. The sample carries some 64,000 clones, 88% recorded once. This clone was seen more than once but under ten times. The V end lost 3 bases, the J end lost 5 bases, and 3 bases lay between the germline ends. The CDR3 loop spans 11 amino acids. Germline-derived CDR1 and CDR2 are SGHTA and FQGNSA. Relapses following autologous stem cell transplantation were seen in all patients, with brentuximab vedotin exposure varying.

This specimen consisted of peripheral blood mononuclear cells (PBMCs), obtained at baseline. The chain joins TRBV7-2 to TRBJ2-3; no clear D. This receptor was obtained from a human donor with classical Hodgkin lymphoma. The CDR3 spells CASSFLDTQYF. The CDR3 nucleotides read TGTGCCAGCAGCTTCTTAGATACGCAGTATTTT. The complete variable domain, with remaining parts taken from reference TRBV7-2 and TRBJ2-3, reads GAGVSQSPSNKVTEKGKDVELRCDPISGHTALYWYRQSLGQGLEFLIYFQGNSAPDKSGLPSDRFSAERTGGSVSTLTIQRTQQEDSAVYLCASSFLDTQYFGPGTRLTVL.